The TCR beta chain described here comes from a study of blood T cells in healthy people across ages. Study as a whole: In model experiments, template switching was able to capture about one barcoded beta molecule for every two T cells that were present.

It was with a sample-barcoded 5' primer and a J-beta primer mix that a second PCR of roughly 7 to 12 cycles was run. TCRdb processed the 5' RACE reads anew with MiXCR; each CDR3 protein has one entry. This table has over 1,500,000 distinct CDR3 sequences, roughly two fifths appearing once. This clonotype was observed a few times. Each sample provided at least 5.5 micrograms of extracted total RNA. The CDR3 totals 13 residues. Trimming removed 1 base at V and 13 bases at J, with 11 bases between. Looked up from germline, CDR1 is LGHNA and CDR2 is YSLEER. The TCR originated in a human donor in good health. This chain connects TRBV4-3 to TRBJ1-6, with D perhaps TRBD1 (5 bases). Input material: blood. The CDR3 loop reads CASSQGVGDPLHF. The CDR3 DNA follows: TGCGCCAGCAGCCAAGGGGTAGGGGACCCCCTCCACTTT.